This T cell receptor (beta chain) comes out of a study of T-cell memory formation after mild COVID-19. Study observations and caveats: Later expanders leaned CD4+, whereas clones that contracted between day 15 and 85 were balanced CD4/CD8. Clones which contracted sat mainly in CM and EM if CD4+, and in EMRA if CD8+. There were some responding clones in pre-infection memory, which suggested that cross-reactive memory had joined.

Amplification by 5'RACE using constant-segment primers produced TCR alpha and TCR beta cDNA libraries that carried sample barcodes and UMIs. Using its own MiXCR run on the 5' RACE reads, TCRdb lists one record per CDR3 protein. The table shows a few hundred thousand distinct CDR3 sequences, with about 21% occurring only once. The CDR3 sequence is 12 residues long. In germline, CDR1 is SEHNR, CDR2 FQNEAQ (reference sequence). V shed 8 bases and J shed 8 bases, with 13 bases lying between them. This clonotype appeared a few times. Its antigen is currently unknown. This sequence was found in an adult woman who had mild COVID-19 (a few samples of this study predate the infection). Cell type and time point are not known. This chain joins TRBV7-9 and TRBJ2-1; D is perhaps TRBD2 (5 bases). The sequenced sample consisted of PBMCs or a T cell subset sorted from them (not recorded which). CDR3: CASGRSGYEQFF. Here the CDR3 DNA reads TGTGCCAGCGGGCGAAGCGGCTATGAGCAGTTCTTC.